One and the same sample provided the 31 T cell receptor beta chains below, sequenced in a study of blood T cell repertoires in COVID-19. The data were produced by immunoSEQ multiplex PCR, yet TCRdb's version contains in-frame clones alone and is incomplete. The sample records around 50,000 clones, less than 90% being singletons. The specimen sequenced was peripheral blood. The source of these receptors is a human donor in a cohort sampled during active COVID-19.

The V call is TRBV30, the J call TRBJ2-7; D remains ambiguous. The CDR3 spans 11 residues. V was pared by 0 bases and J by 4 bases, with 4 bases between. Germline V gene lookup returns CDR1 GTSNPN and CDR2 SVGIG (reference sequence). The CDR3 nucleotides are TGTGCCTGGAGTGTACTGTACGAGCAGTACTTC. Translating it yields CAWSVLYEQYF.

This clone was observed a single time. The gene calls are TRBV28 and TRBJ1-5, with 7 bases that match TRBD1. The germline V gene encodes CDR1 MDHEN and CDR2 SYDVKM. The V segment lost 2 bases and the J segment 4 bases; nucleotides outside the gene matches: 5. The CDR3 consists of 15 residues. CDR3 protein: CASSLRTGGNQPQHF. CDR3 in DNA: TGTGCCAGCAGTTTAAGGACAGGAGGAAATCAGCCCCAGCATTTT. The full variable domain, completed using reference TRBV28 and TRBJ1-5, is DVKVTQSSRYLVKRTGEKVFLECVQDMDHENMFWYRQDPGLGLRLIYFSYDVKMKEKGDIPEGYSVSREKKERFSLILESASTNQTSMYLCASSLRTGGNQPQHFGDGTRLSIL.

V usage is TRBV11-2 and J usage is TRBJ2-1; 8 bases map to TRBD1. Trimming took 4 bases from V and 4 from J; bases not matched to a gene: 9. The CDR3 is 16 amino acids. Germline loops: CDR1 SGHAT, CDR2 FQNNGV. CDR3 protein: CASSSPGTGTYNEQFF. DNA for the CDR3: TGTGCCAGCAGCTCCCCCGGGACAGGCACTTACAATGAGCAGTTCTTC.

V gene TRBV7-9 combines with J gene TRBJ1-4; D is uncertain. V was pared by 9 bases and J by 0 bases, with 11 bases between. Germline V CDR1 and CDR2: SEHNR, FQNEAQ (reference sequence). This CDR3 has 14 amino acids. DNA of the CDR3: TGTGCCAGTACTCCGGTCACAACTAATGAAAAACTGTTTTTT. Its translation is CASTPVTTNEKLFF.

This clone was seen once. This chain links TRBV9 with TRBJ1-2, with 7 nucleotides matching TRBD1. Per the germline V gene, CDR1 is SGDLS and CDR2 is YYNGEE. J gave up 5 bases and V 0 bases, and 7 bases lay outside the gene matches. This CDR3 is 15 amino acids long. The CDR3, as DNA: TGTGCCAGCAGCGTAGAGGAAAGGGGGCGATATGGCTACACCTTC. It is translated as CASSVEERGRYGYTF.

The chain is built from TRBV7-9 and TRBJ1-6; no reliable D call. The CDR3 is 13 amino acids. Per germline, CDR1 SEHNR and CDR2 FQNEAQ (reference sequence). The ends were cut back, 3 bases at V and 7 bases at J, with 7 bases in the middle. The chain's CDR3 is CASSFGENSPLHF. DNA of the CDR3: TGTGCCAGCAGCTTCGGGGAGAATTCACCCCTCCACTTT.

The rearrangement links TRBV7-9 to TRBJ2-5; D unresolved. This CDR3 spans 13 amino acids. Germline CDR1 and CDR2: SEHNR and FQNEAQ (reference sequence). V shed 4 bases and J shed 5 bases, with 11 bases lying between them. For the CDR3, the DNA is TGTGCCAGCAGCTCTGCAGTCGGGGAGACCCAGTACTTC. Translated: CASSSAVGETQYF.

The chain recombines TRBV7-2 with TRBJ1-2; 7 positions agree with TRBD1. The germline V gene has CDR1 SGHTA and CDR2 FQGNSA. V shed 5 bases, J shed 6 bases, and the junction held 18 bases outside the gene matches. CDR3 length: 17 amino acids. The CDR3 loop reads CASSQLPPQGRYHGYTF. CDR3 nucleotide sequence: TGTGCCAGCAGCCAACTCCCCCCACAGGGGAGGTATCATGGCTACACCTTC.

This clone has only one observation. The chain has TRBV28 and TRBJ2-7, with a possible D match to TRBD2 (5 bases). The CDR3 sequence is 14 residues long. Deletions cut 7 bases from V and 2 bases from J, with 15 bases between. CDR1 is MDHEN, CDR2 SYDVKM, per germline. In DNA, the CDR3 is TGTGCCAGCACCACACGGAGGATCCCCTACGAGCAGTACTTC. Translating gives CASTTRRIPYEQYF.

V and J are TRBV5-6 and TRBJ2-7, with a weak D call TRBD1 (5 bases). Trimming removed 5 bases from V and 5 bases from J, with 20 bases in between. The CDR3 spans 15 residues. Per the germline V gene, CDR1 is SGHDT and CDR2 is YYEEEE. Written as DNA, the CDR3 is TGTGCCAGCAGGGTGAGAGGATTGAGCAGGGACGAGCAGTACTTC. Protein: CASRVRGLSRDEQYF. The entire variable domain, with the rest obtained from reference TRBV5-6 and TRBJ2-7, is as follows: DAGVTQSPTHLIKTRGQQVTLRCSPKSGHDTVSWYQQALGQGPQFIFQYYEEEERQRGNFPDRFSGHQFPNYSSELNVNALLLGDSALYLCASRVRGLSRDEQYFGPGTRLTVT.

The chain combines TRBV28 with TRBJ1-2; no definite D call. With 7 bases removed from V and 8 bases from J, the gap between germline ends came to 17 bases. Germline CDR1 reads MDHEN; CDR2 reads SYDVKM. The CDR3 loop spans 13 amino acids. The CDR3 protein is CASTNRVASGYTF. CDR3 DNA: TGTGCCAGCACCAATAGGGTAGCGTCGGGCTACACCTTC.

This clone came up many times. The chain employs TRBV10-1 and TRBJ2-3; D is uncertain. There are 13 residues in the CDR3. V lost 3 bases and J 5 bases, leaving 9 bases between the germline ends. Per germline, CDR1 WNHNN and CDR2 SYGVQD (reference sequence). CDR3 region: CASSDSNQDTQYF. The CDR3 DNA reads TGCGCCAGCAGTGATAGTAATCAAGATACGCAGTATTTT.

This clone was picked up one time. The chain uses TRBV4-3 and TRBJ1-1, with 8 nucleotides matching TRBD1. V lost 0 bases, J lost 4 bases, and 10 bases stayed unmatched. Per the germline V gene, CDR1 is LGHNA and CDR2 is YSLEER. There are 17 residues in the CDR3. This chain's CDR3 is CASSQDLTGVIRTEAFF. The CDR3 coding sequence is TGCGCCAGCAGCCAAGATCTGACAGGGGTTATCCGCACTGAAGCTTTCTTT.

V usage is TRBV30 and J usage is TRBJ2-2; no reliable D call. The germline V gene has CDR1 GTSNPN and CDR2 SVGIG (reference sequence). Trimming took off 2 bases at V and 8 bases at J, with 18 bases between the two ends. This CDR3 has 15 residues. The CDR3 coding sequence is TGTGCCTGGAGTCCCCTCGGATCCGAGGCTGGGGAGCTGTTTTTT. It is translated as CAWSPLGSEAGELFF.

This clone was detected a few times. The rearrangement uses TRBV15 and TRBJ2-5; TRBD1 agrees at 8 bases. This CDR3 has 16 residues. Trimming cost V 3 bases and J 6 bases; bases outside gene matches: 12. Germline CDR1 is LNHNV and CDR2 is YYDKDF (reference sequence). CDR3 region: CATSSPSQGALKTQYF. DNA for the CDR3: TGTGCCACCAGCAGCCCGAGTCAGGGGGCGTTAAAGACCCAGTACTTC.

The V gene is TRBV5-1, the J gene TRBJ2-5; tentative D call: TRBD2 (7 bases). Trimming removed 3 bases at V and 2 bases at J, with 14 bases between. From germline, CDR1 is SGHRS and CDR2 YFSETQ. CDR3 length equals 15 residues. CDR3: CASSSRGAWQETQYF. The CDR3 DNA follows: TGCGCCAGCAGCTCACGGGGGGCCTGGCAAGAGACCCAGTACTTC.

The chain has TRBV6-5 and TRBJ1-1, with 7 bases identical to TRBD1. The CDR3 length is 13 residues. V lost 2 bases, J lost 6 bases, and 3 bases stayed unmatched. The germline CDR1 and CDR2 sequences are MNHEY and SVGAGI. For the CDR3, the DNA is TGTGCCAGCAGTTACGACAGGGTCGCTGAAGCTTTCTTT. As protein: CASSYDRVAEAFF.

The J gene is TRBJ2-5, the V gene TRBV7-3, with D perhaps matching TRBD2 (6 bases). Germline V lookup: CDR1 SGHTA, CDR2 FQGTGA. Trimming took off 5 bases at V and 1 base at J, with 8 bases between the two ends. The CDR3 has 13 amino acids. In nucleotides, the CDR3 is TGTGCCAGCAGCGGGGGGTTCCAAGAGACCCAGTACTTC. Translated, it gives CASSGGFQETQYF.

The chain uses TRBV6-2 or TRBV6-3 and TRBJ2-7; no definite D call. Germline CDR1 MNHEY, CDR2 SVGEGT. The CDR3 has 12 amino acids. V was cut by 5 bases and J by 2 bases, with 7 bases left in between. Here the CDR3 reads CASSASTYEQYF. CDR3 sequence (DNA): TGTGCCAGCAGTGCCTCTACCTACGAGCAGTACTTC.

J is TRBJ1-1 and V is TRBV7-9; D gene ambiguous. Per germline, CDR1 SEHNR and CDR2 FQNEAQ (reference sequence). The CDR3 is made up of 14 amino acids. V lost 1 base, J lost 3 bases, and 9 bases lay in between. The CDR3: CASSLVAGDTEAFF. The CDR3 nucleotides read TGTGCCAGCAGCTTAGTAGCGGGAGACACTGAAGCTTTCTTT.

This chain uses TRBV7-6 with TRBJ2-4; 9 positions match TRBD1. The CDR3 is made up of 16 amino acids. The germline CDR1 and CDR2 sequences are SGHVS and FNYEAQ. Trimming removed 5 bases from V and 7 bases from J; junction bases left unmatched: 12. CDR3 residues: CASSPDRGNVRNIQYF. CDR3 sequence (DNA): TGTGCCAGCAGCCCCGACAGGGGGAACGTCCGGAACATTCAGTACTTC.

This chain connects TRBV9 to TRBJ2-3, with D hard to call. Trimming took 2 bases from V and 3 from J, leaving 10 bases between them. The CDR3 length is 14 residues. CDR1 is SGDLS, CDR2 YYNGEE, per germline. CDR3 coding DNA: TGTGCCAGCAGCGTGAGAGCGTGGACAGATACGCAGTATTTT. It specifies CASSVRAWTDTQYF.

The rearrangement uses TRBV7-2 and TRBJ1-2; D remains ambiguous. From germline, CDR1 is SGHTA and CDR2 FQGNSA. V was cut by 2 bases and J by 5 bases, with 15 bases left in between. This CDR3 contains 15 residues. The CDR3 nucleotides are TGTGCCAGCAGCTTACAGGTTTCCCAGCCTTATGGCTACACCTTC. Its protein is CASSLQVSQPYGYTF.

This clone came up a few times. The chain has TRBV30 and TRBJ1-5; D is possibly TRBD1 (6 bases). This CDR3 is 13 amino acids long. V dropped 2 bases and J dropped 7 bases, with 12 bases sitting between them. The germline V gene has CDR1 GTSNPN and CDR2 SVGIG (reference sequence). For the CDR3, the DNA is TGTGCCTGGAGTCCCCAGGGGCGGCAGCCCCAGCATTTT. This sequence encodes CAWSPQGRQPQHF.

This clone was counted once. The chain recombines TRBV7-2 with TRBJ1-4; D is perhaps TRBD1 (6 bases). V lost 5 bases and J lost 5, with 15 bases in between. Germline assignment: CDR1 SGHTA and CDR2 FQGNSA. This CDR3 comprises 15 residues. The CDR3 protein is CASSPGGARNEKLFF. Written as DNA, the CDR3 is TGTGCCAGCAGCCCGGGGGGGGCGCGGAATGAAAAACTGTTTTTT.

The CDR3 loop reads CASSNLPNAGGMKEQYF. CDR3 nucleotides: TGTGCCAGCAGCAACTTACCCAACGCGGGGGGGATGAAAGAGCAGTACTTC. The genes are TRBV27 and TRBJ2-7; 9 bases line up with TRBD2. Germline trimming cut 6 bases from V and 7 bases from J; bases unmatched to any gene: 19. Germline lookup yields CDR1 MNHEY and CDR2 SMNVEV (reference sequence). CDR3 length: 17 residues.

This clone came up many times. The J gene is TRBJ1-2, the V gene TRBV24-1, with no clear D. V dropped 0 bases and J dropped 7 bases, with 8 bases sitting between them. This CDR3 spans 13 amino acids. Germline CDR1 is KGHDR and CDR2 is SFDVKD. The DNA for the CDR3 is TGTGCCACCAGTGATTTGACGGGTGGTGGCTACACCTTC. Residues: CATSDLTGGGYTF.

The CDR3 loop reads CASSLDQYEQYF. The DNA of the CDR3 is TGTGCCAGCAGCTTAGATCAATACGAGCAGTACTTC. This sequence joins TRBV11-2 and TRBJ2-7; no clear D. The CDR3 is made up of 12 amino acids. Germline loops: CDR1 SGHAT, CDR2 FQNNGV. Deletions cut 0 bases from V and 4 bases from J, with 4 bases between.

This clone was seen once. This chain uses TRBV6-1 with TRBJ1-1; 10 bases are a match to TRBD1. Losses at the gene ends were 0 bases for V and 10 bases for J; bases not matched to a gene: 2. CDR1 MNHNS and CDR2 SASEGT come from the germline V gene. The CDR3 covers 13 residues. This chain's CDR3 is CASSEAWTGGAFF. The CDR3 DNA reads as TGTGCCAGCAGTGAAGCTTGGACAGGGGGAGCTTTCTTT.

This chain uses TRBV6-5 with TRBJ2-7, with 7 bases fitting TRBD1. CDR1 is MNHEY and CDR2 is SVGAGI in the germline V gene. Trimming took 4 bases from V and 2 from J; bases not matched to a gene: 8. This CDR3 has 15 residues. CDR3 nucleotides: TGTGCCAGCAGTTCTAGGAACAGGGGTCCCTACGAGCAGTACTTC. Translating it yields CASSSRNRGPYEQYF.

This chain connects TRBV6-2 or TRBV6-3 to TRBJ2-5; 7 bases are a match to TRBD2. The CDR3 is 15 amino acids. Germline lookup yields CDR1 MNHEY and CDR2 SVGEGT. The trim removed 6 bases at V and 5 bases at J, leaving 12 bases unmatched. CDR3 sequence reads: CASSPGTIIMETQYF. The CDR3 bases are TGTGCCAGCAGCCCCGGGACTATCATAATGGAGACCCAGTACTTC.